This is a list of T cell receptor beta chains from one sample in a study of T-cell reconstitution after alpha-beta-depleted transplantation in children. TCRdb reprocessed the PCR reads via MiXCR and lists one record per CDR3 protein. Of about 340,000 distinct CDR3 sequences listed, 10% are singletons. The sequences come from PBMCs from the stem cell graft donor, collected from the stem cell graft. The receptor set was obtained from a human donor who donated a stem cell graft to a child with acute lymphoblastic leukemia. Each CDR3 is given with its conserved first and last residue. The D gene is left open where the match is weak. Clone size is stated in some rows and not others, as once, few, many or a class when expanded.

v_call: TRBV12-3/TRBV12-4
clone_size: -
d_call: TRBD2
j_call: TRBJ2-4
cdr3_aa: CASSFRTSGRNIQYF
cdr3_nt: TGTGCCAGCAGTTTTCGGACTAGCGGGAGGAACATTCAGTACTTC

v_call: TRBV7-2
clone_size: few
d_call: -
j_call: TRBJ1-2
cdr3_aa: CASSLDWAANYGYTF
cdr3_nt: TGTGCCAGCAGCTTAGATTGGGCAGCTAACTATGGCTACACCTTC

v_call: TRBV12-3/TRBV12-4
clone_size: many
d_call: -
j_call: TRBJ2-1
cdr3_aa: CASSLYRNNEQFF
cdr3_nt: TGTGCCAGCAGTTTATACAGAAACAATGAGCAGTTCTTC

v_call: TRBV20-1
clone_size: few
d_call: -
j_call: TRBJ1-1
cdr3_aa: CSASIQMTLRSTEAFF
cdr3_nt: TGCAGTGCTAGCATACAGATGACCCTCAGGAGCACTGAAGCTTTCTTT

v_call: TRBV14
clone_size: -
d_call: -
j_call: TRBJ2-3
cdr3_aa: CASSQDSSGLILSTDTQYF
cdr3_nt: TGTGCCAGCAGCCAAGATTCAAGCGGACTTATTCTTAGCACAGATACGCAGTATTTT

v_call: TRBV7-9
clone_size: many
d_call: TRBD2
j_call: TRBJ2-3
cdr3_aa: CASSSSGKGADTQYF
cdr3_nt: TGTGCCAGCAGCTCCAGCGGGAAGGGTGCAGATACGCAGTATTTT

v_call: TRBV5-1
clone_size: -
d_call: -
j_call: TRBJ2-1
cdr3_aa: CASSAAGYDEQFF
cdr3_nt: TGCGCCAGCAGCGCCGCAGGGTATGATGAGCAGTTCTTC

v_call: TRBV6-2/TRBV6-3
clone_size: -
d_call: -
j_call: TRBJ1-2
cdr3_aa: CASSRRGTGYTF
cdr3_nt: TGTGCCAGCAGCCGACGCGGTACTGGCTACACCTTC

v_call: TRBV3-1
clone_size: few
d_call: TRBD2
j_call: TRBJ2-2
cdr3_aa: CASSLSGRAGGELFF
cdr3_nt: TGTGCCAGCAGTCTTAGCGGGAGGGCCGGCGGGGAGCTGTTTTTT

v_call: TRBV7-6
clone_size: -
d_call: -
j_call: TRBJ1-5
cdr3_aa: CASSGTPNQPQHF
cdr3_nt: TGTGCCAGCAGCGGCACACCCAATCAGCCCCAGCATTTT

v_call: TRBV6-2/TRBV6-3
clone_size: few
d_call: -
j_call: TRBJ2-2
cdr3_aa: CASRETLNTGELFF
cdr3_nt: TGTGCCAGCAGGGAGACACTGAACACCGGGGAGCTGTTTTTT

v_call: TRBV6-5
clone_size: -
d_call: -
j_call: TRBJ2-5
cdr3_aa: CASSYISHQETQYF
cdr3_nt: TGTGCCAGCAGTTACATCTCCCACCAAGAGACCCAGTACTTC

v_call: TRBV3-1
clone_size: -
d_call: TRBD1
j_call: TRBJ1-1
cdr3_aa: CASSIRTGRSVNTEAFF
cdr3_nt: TGTGCCAGCAGCATCCGGACAGGGAGGTCAGTGAACACTGAAGCTTTCTTT

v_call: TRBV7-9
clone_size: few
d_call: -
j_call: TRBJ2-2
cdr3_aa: CASSLPGLRTGELFF
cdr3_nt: TGTGCCAGCAGCCTCCCGGGACTTCGCACCGGGGAGCTGTTTTTT

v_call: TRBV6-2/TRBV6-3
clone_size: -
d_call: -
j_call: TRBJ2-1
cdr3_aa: CASSPIRGTEGNEQFF
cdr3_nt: TGTGCCAGCAGTCCAATCAGGGGGACTGAGGGGAATGAGCAGTTCTTC

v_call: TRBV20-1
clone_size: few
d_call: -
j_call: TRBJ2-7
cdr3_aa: CSGALGDEQYF
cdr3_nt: TGCAGCGGGGCGTTGGGGGACGAGCAGTACTTC

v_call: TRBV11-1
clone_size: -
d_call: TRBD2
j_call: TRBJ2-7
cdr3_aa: CASSLRVSSGALSQEQYF
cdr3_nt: TGTGCCAGCAGCTTGAGGGTCTCTAGCGGAGCTTTGTCGCAGGAGCAGTACTTC

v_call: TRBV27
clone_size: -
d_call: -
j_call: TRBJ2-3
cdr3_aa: CASSLRAGSTDTQYF
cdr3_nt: TGTGCCAGCAGTTTGCGGGCCGGTAGCACAGATACGCAGTATTTT

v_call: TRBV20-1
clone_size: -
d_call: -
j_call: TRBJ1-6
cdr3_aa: CSARGSYNSPLHF
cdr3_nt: TGCAGTGCTAGAGGGTCCTATAATTCACCCCTCCACTTT

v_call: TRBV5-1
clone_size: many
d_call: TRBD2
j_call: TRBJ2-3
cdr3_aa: CASSGGLAGFSSTDTQYF
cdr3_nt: TGCGCCAGCAGCGGTGGACTAGCGGGGTTCTCTAGCACAGATACGCAGTATTTT

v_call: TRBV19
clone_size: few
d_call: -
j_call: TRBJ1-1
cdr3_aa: CASNENTEAFF
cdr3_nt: TGTGCCAGTAACGAGAACACTGAAGCTTTCTTT

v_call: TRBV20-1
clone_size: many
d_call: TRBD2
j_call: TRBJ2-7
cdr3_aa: CSATSGRRRGSYEQYF
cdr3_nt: TGCAGTGCCACTAGCGGGAGGCGGCGAGGCTCCTACGAGCAGTACTTC

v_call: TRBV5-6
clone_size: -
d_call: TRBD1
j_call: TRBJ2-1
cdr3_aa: CASSPGTGVGWGGEQFF
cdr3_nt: TGTGCCAGCAGCCCAGGGACAGGGGTTGGGTGGGGGGGTGAGCAGTTCTTC

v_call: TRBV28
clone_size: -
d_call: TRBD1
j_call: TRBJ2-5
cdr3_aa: CASSDAGGETQYF
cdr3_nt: TGTGCCAGCAGCGATGCAGGGGGAGAGACCCAGTACTTC

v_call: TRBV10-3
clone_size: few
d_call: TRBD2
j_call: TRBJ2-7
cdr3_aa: CAISEWGSGDYEQYF
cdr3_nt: TGTGCCATCAGTGAGTGGGGTAGCGGGGACTACGAGCAGTACTTC

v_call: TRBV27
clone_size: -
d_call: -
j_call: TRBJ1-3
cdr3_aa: CASSLGKGAGNTIYF
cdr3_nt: TGTGCCAGCAGTTTAGGGAAGGGCGCTGGAAACACCATATATTTT

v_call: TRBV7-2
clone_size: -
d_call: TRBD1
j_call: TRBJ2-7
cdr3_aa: CASRPRTGGAYEQYF
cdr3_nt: TGTGCCAGCAGACCCCGGACAGGTGGGGCCTACGAGCAGTACTTC

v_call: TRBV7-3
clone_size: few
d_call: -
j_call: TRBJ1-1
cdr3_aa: CASSSKGGRGNTEAFF
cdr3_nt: TGTGCCAGCAGCTCTAAGGGTGGCAGGGGGAACACTGAAGCTTTCTTT

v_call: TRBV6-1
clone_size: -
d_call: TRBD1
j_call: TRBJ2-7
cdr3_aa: CASRDRVSYEQYF
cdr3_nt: TGTGCCAGCAGAGACAGGGTTTCCTACGAGCAGTACTTC

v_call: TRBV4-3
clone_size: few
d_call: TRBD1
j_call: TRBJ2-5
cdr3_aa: CASSQDGTGTGQETQYF
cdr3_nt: TGCGCCAGCAGCCAAGACGGAACCGGGACAGGACAAGAGACCCAGTACTTC